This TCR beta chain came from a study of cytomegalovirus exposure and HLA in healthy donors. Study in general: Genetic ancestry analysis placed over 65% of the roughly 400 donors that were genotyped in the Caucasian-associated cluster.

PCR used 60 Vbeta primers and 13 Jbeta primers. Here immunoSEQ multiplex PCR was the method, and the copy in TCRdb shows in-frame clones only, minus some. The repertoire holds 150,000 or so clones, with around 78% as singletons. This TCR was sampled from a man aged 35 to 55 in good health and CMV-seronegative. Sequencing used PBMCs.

In DNA form, the CDR3 reads TGTGCCAGCACCCGGGGGACTAGCGATCACAATGAGCAGTTCTTC. It specifies CASTRGTSDHNEQFF. V and J are TRBV2 and TRBJ2-1; 10 bases are a match to TRBD2. Germline CDR1 is SNHLY and CDR2 is FYNNEI. The CDR3 has 15 residues. The J segment lost 5 bases and the V segment lost 7 bases, leaving 8 bases of the junction unmatched.